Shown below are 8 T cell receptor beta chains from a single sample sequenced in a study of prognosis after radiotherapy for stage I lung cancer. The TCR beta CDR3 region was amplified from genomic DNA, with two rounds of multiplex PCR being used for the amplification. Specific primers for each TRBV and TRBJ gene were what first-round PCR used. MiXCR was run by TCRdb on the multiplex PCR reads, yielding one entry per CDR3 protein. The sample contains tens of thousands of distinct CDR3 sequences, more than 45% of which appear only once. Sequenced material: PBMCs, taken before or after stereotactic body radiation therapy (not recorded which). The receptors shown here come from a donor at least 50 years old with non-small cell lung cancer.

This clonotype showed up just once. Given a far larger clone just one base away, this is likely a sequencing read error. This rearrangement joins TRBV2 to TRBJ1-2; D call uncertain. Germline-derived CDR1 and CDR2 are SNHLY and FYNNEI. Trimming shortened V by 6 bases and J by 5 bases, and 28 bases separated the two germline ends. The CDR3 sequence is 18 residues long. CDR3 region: CASSRNYPVQIRRYGYTF. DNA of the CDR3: TGTGCCAGCAGCCGAAATTACCCCGTACAGATAAGGAGGTATGGCTACACCTTC.

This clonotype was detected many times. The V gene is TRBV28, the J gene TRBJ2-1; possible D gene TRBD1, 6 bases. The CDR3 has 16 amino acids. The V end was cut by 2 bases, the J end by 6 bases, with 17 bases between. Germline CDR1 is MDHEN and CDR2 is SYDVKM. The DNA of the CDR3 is TGTGCCAGCAGTTTAACGGGCAGGGGCCCCTCCAATGAGCAGTTCTTC. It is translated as CASSLTGRGPSNEQFF.

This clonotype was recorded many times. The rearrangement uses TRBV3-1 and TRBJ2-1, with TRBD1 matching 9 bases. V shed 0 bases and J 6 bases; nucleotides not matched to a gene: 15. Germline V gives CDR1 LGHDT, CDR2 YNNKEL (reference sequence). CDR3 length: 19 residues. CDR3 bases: TGTGCCAGCAGCCAAGAGAGGTTTTCGGACAGGGGTTTTCGCAATGAGCAGTTCTTC. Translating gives CASSQERFSDRGFRNEQFF.

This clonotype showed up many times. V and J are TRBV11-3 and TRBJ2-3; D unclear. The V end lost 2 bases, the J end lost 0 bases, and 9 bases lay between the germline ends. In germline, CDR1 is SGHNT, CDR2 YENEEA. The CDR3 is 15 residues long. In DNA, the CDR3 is TGTGCCAGCAGCTTATTGTGGGGAAGCACAGATACGCAGTATTTT. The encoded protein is CASSLLWGSTDTQYF.

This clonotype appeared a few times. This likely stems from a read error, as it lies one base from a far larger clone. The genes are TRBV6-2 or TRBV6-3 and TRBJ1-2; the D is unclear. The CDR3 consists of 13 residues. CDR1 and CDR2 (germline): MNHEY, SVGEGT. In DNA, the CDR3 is TGTGCCAGCAGTTACCAGGCTAACTATGGCTACGCCTTC. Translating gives CASSYQANYGYAF.

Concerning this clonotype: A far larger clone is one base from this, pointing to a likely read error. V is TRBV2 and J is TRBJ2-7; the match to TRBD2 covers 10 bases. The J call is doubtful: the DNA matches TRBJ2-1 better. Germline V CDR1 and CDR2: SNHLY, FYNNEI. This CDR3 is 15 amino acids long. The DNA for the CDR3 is TGTGCCAGCAGTTCCGGGACTAGCGACTACAATGAGCAGTTCTTC. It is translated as CASSSGTSDYNEQFF.

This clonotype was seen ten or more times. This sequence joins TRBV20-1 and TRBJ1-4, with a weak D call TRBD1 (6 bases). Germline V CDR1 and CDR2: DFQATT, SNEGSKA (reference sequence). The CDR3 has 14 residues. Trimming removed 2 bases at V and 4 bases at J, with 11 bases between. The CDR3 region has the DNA TGCAGTGCTAGAATACAGGGAAATAATGAAAAACTGTTTTTT. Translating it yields CSARIQGNNEKLFF.

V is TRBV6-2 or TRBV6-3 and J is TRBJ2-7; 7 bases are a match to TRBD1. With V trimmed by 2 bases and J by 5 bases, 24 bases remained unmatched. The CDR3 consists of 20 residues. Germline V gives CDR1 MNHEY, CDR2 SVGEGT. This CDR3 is CASSYTAGTVPVGGGNEQYF. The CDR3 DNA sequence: TGTGCCAGCAGTTACACCGCCGGGACAGTGCCTGTAGGTGGTGGCAACGAGCAGTACTTC.